This T cell receptor beta chain appears in the sequencing data of a study of T cell responses to AZD1222 COVID-19 vaccine. Points from the study as a whole: Distributed over spike, vaccine-associated CD4 TCRs predominated at 160-218 and 743-854. Unmutated variant regions are reportedly the target of nearly half of TCRs that are spike-specific. In a largely white British group with more females than males, clonal diversity was possibly underestimated.

The table lists this clone with a few counts. Its antigen is not known. From germline, CDR1 is GTSNPN and CDR2 SVGIG (reference sequence). Trimming shortened V by 5 bases and J by 3 bases, and 14 bases separated the two germline ends. This CDR3 is 14 amino acids long. TCRdb's copy holds only in-frame clones and misses some; the assay was immunoSEQ multiplex PCR. This sample carries over 100,000 clones, roughly nine tenths of them seen once, and the ten largest clones take about 2.5%. This receptor was taken from an adult who received the AZD1222 COVID-19 vaccine. This material consisted of peripheral blood, taken 28 days after the second AZD1222 dose. The chain is built from TRBV30 and TRBJ1-5; D is possibly TRBD1 (6 bases). This CDR3 is CAWQGMGTNQPQHF. The CDR3 DNA is TGTGCCTGGCAGGGGATGGGAACCAATCAGCCCCAGCATTTT.